The TCR beta chain described here comes from a study of shared clonotypes between healthy human individuals. V lost 4 bases, J lost 0 bases, and 14 bases lay in between. The CDR3 is made up of 16 amino acids. CDR1 and CDR2 (germline): SGHRS, YFSETQ. The data were produced by immunoSEQ multiplex PCR, yet TCRdb's version contains in-frame clones alone and is incomplete. The repertoire holds approximately 1.4 million clones, with 95% to 99% as singletons. This sequence was found in a man aged 25 to 40 in good health. The material sequenced was naive CD4+ T cells sorted from blood. The subset: CD45RA+ positively selected. The gene calls are TRBV5-1 and TRBJ1-3; no firm D call. The CDR3 sequence: CASSPDPLTSGNTIYF. The CDR3 DNA is TGCGCCAGCAGCCCGGACCCTCTGACCTCTGGAAACACCATATATTTT.